This TCR beta chain was sequenced for a study of blood T cell repertoires in COVID-19. CDR3 size: 17 residues. Germline CDR1 and CDR2: KGHDR and SFDVKD. V lost 3 bases to trimming and J lost 1 base, with 14 bases between them. The age range of participants was about 18 to 89 years, with residence in fewer than 25 US areas. Which cohort a participant joined came from the clinical history participants gave. Recovered status in Cohort 3 required two negative PCRs, clearance, or symptom resolution. Per the study methods: The assay estimated nucleated cells by amplifying reference gene primers. The method was immunoSEQ multiplex PCR; TCRdb's version includes in-frame clones alone and lacks a portion of them. For V, J and clone size, that table is used; D and trimming come from the DNA. The sample yields roughly 180,000 clones, roughly nine tenths seen once.

V usage is TRBV24-1 and J usage is TRBJ2-2; D is ambiguous. This TCR was recovered from a woman aged 25 to 39 who had recovered from COVID-19. Input material: PBMCs or T cells enriched from blood (not recorded which). In DNA, the CDR3 is TGTGCCACCAGTGATCCGCAAGGCAGGATGAACACCGGGGAGCTGTTTTTT. Its translation is CATSDPQGRMNTGELFF.